This TCR beta chain is drawn from a study of blood T cell repertoires in COVID-19. The wider study: The origin of the acute and convalescent COVID-19 samples was the United States, Italy and Spain.

The germline V gene has CDR1 ENHRY and CDR2 SYGVKD. V lost 6 bases and J 9 bases, leaving 10 bases between the germline ends. This CDR3 contains 11 residues. As originally analysed: Estimates of nucleated cell counts were drawn from the amplification of reference gene primers. Assay: immunoSEQ multiplex PCR; the TCRdb copy retains only in-frame clones and omits some. V and J calls and clone size are those listed in that table; D and trimming were worked out from the DNA. This table holds 200,000 or so clones, just under 85% found once. This chain joins TRBV10-3 and TRBJ2-3; a possible D gene is TRBD2 (5 bases). The TCR sequence derives from a woman aged 70-85 years with active or convalescent COVID-19. The sequencing sample was made of peripheral blood. The CDR3 is CAISTGETQYF. The CDR3 DNA reads TGTGCCATCAGCACCGGGGAGACGCAGTATTTT.